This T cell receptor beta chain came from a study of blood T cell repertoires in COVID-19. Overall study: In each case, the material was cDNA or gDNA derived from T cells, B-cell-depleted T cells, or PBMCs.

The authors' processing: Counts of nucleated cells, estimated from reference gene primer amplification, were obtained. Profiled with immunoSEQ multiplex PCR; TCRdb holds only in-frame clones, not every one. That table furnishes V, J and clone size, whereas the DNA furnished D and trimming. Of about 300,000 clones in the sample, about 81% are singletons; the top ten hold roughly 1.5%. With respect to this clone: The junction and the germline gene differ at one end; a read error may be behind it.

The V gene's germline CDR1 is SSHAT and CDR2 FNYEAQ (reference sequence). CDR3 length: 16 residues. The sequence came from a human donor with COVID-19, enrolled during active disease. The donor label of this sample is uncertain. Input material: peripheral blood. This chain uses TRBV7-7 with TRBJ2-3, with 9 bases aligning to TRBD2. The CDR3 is CASSPRAGGNTDTQYF. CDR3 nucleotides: TGTGCTAGCAGCCCCAGGGCGGGAGGGAACACAGATACGCAGTATTTT. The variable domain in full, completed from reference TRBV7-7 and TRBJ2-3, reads GAGVSQSPRYKVTKRGQDVTLRCDPISSHATLYWYQQALGQGPEFLTYFNYEAQPDKSGLPSDRFSAERPEGSISTLTIQRTEQRDSAMYRCASSPRAGGNTDTQYFGPGTRLTVL.